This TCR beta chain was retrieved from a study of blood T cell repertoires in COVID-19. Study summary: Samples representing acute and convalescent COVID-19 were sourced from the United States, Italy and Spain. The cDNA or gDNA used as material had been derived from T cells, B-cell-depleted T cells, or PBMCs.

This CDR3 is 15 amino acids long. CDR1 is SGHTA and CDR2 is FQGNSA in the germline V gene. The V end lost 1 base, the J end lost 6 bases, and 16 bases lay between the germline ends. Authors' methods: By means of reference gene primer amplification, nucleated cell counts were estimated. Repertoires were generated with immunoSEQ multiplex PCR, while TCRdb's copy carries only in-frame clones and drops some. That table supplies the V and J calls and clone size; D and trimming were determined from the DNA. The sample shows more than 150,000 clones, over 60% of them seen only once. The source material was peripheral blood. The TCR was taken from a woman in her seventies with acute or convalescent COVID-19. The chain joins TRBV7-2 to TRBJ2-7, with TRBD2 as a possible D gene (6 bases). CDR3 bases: TGTGCCAGCAGCTTAGTAACGCTGGGGGGAGGCGAGCAGTACTTC. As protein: CASSLVTLGGGEQYF.